This TCR beta chain derives from a study of blood T cell repertoires in COVID-19. The repertoire was sequenced with immunoSEQ multiplex PCR; TCRdb's copy has only in-frame clones and lacks some. This sample has around 70,000 clones, with 65% to 85% found just once. This CDR3 is 12 amino acids long. Trimming removed 2 bases at V and 5 bases at J, with 6 bases between. J is TRBJ2-5 and V is TRBV12-3 or TRBV12-4, with no clear D. This TCR was sampled from a woman of 80 years or more with active or convalescent COVID-19. Sequencing input: peripheral blood. CDR3 nucleotides: TGTGCCAGCAGTTTAATTGAGGAGACCCAGTACTTC. It codes for CASSLIEETQYF.